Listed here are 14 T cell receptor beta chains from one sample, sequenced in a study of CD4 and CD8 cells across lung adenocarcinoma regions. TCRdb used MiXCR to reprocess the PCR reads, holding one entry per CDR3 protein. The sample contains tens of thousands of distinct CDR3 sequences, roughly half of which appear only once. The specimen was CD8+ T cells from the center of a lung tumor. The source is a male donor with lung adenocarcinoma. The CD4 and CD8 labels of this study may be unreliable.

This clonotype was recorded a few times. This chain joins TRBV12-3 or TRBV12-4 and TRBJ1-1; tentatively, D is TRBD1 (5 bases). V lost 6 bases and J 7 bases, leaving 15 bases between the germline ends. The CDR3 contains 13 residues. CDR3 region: CASSRHRLGEAFF. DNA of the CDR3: TGTGCCAGCAGCCGACACAGGTTGGGTGAAGCTTTCTTT.

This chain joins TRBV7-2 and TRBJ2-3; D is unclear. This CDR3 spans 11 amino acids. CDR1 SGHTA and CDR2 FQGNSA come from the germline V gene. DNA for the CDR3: TGTGCGGGCAGCGTTTCAGATACGCAGTATTTT. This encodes CAGSVSDTQYF.

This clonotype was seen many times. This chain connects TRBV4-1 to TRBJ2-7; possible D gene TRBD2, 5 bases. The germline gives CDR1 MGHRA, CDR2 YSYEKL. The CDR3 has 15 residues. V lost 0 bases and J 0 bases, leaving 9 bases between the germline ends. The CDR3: CASSQEPAGSYEQYF. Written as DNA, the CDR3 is TGCGCCAGCAGCCAAGAACCTGCGGGCTCCTACGAGCAGTACTTC.

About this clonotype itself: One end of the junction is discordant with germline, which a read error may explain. The CDR3 bases are TGTGCGGGGAGCGGTAGCCGTGGCCAAGAGACGCAGTACTTC. Its translation is CAGSGSRGQETQYF. V usage is TRBV12-3 or TRBV12-4 and J usage is TRBJ2-5, with D perhaps TRBD2 (5 bases). CDR3 size: 14 residues.

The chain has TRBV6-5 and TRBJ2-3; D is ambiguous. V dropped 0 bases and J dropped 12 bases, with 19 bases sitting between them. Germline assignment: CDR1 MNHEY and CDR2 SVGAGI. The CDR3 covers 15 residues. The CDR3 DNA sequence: TGTGCCAGCAGTTACTCGCAAGGCGGCCAAGATATTCAGTATTTT. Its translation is CASSYSQGGQDIQYF.

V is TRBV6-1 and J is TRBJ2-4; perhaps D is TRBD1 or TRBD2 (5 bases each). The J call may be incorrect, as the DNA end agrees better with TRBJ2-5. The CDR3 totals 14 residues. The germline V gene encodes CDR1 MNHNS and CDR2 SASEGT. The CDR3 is CASSRDPDQETQYF. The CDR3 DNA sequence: TGTGCCAGCAGTCGGGACCCTGACCAAGAGACCCAGTACTTC.

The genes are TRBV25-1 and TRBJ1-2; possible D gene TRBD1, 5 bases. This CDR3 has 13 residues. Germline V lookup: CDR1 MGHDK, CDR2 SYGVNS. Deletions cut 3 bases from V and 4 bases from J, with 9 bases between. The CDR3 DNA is TGTGCCAGCAGTGATCCCGGGGGCTATGGCTACACCTTC. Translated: CASSDPGGYGYTF.

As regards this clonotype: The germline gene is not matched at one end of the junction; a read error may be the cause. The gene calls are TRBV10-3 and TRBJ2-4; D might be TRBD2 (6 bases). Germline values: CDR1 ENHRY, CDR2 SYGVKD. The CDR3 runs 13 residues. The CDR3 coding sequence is TGTGCCACGGGGCAGCGGGCCAAAAACATGCAGTACTTC. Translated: CATGQRAKNMQYF.

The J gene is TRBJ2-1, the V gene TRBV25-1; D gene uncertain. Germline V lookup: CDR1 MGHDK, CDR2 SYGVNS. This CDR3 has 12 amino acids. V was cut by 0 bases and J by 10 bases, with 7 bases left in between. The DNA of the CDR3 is TGTGCCAGCAGTGAATATCAGGACGAGCAGTTCTTC. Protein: CASSEYQDEQFF. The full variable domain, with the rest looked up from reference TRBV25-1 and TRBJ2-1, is EADIYQTPRYLVIGTGKKITLECSQTMGHDKMYWYQQDPGMELHLIHYSYGVNSTEKGDLSSESTVSRIRTEHFPLTLESARPSHTSQYLCASSEYQDEQFFGPGTRLTVL.

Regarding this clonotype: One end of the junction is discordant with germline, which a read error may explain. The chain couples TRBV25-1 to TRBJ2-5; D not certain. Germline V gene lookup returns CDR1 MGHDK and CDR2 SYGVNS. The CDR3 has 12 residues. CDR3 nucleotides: TGTGCCAGCAGTGAACCCAACGCACCCCAATTCTTC. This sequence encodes CASSEPNAPQFF.

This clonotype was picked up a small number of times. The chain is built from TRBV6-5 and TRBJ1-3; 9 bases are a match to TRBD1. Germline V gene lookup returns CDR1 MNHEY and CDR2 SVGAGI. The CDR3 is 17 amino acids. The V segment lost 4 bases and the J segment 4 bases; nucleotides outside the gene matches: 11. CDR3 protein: CASSSERGTGSGNTIYF. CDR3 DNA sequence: TGTGCCAGCAGTTCCGAACGTGGGACAGGGTCCGGAAACACCATATATTTT.

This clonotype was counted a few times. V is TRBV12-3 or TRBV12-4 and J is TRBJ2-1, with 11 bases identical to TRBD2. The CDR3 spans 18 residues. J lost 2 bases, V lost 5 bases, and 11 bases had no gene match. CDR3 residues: CASSPSGLAEVTYNEQFF. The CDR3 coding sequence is TGTGCCAGCAGTCCATCGGGACTAGCGGAAGTGACCTACAATGAGCAGTTCTTC.

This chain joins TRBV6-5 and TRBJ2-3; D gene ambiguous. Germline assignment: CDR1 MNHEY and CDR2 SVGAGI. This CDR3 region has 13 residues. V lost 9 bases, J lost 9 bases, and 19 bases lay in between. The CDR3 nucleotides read TGTGCCAGGGGGTACTCCGCCAAAGACACGCAGTATTTT. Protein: CARGYSAKDTQYF.

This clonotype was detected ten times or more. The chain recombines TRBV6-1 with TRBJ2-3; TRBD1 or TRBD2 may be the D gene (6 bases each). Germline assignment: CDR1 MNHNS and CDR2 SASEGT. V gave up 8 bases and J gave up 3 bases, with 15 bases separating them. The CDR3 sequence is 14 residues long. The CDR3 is CASRWRGGTDTQYF. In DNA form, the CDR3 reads TGTGCCAGCCGATGGAGAGGGGGGACAGATACGCAGTATTTT.